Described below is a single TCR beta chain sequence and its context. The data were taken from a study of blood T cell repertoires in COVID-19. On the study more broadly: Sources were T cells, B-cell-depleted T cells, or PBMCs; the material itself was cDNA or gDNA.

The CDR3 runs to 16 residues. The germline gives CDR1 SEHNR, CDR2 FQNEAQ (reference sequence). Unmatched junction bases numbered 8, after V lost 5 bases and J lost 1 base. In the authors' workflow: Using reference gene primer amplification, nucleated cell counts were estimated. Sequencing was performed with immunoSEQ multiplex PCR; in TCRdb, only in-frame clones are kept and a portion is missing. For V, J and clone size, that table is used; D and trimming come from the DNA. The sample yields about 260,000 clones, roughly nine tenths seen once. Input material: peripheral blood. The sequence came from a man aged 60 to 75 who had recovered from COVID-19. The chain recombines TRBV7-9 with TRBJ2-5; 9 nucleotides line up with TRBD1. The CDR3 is CASSTGTGFGQETQYF. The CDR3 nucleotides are TGTGCCAGCAGCACCGGGACAGGGTTCGGCCAAGAGACCCAGTACTTC.